Listed below are T cell receptor beta chains from one sample, sequenced in a study of shared clonotypes between healthy human individuals. Only in-frame clones appear in the TCRdb table, and some are missing; sequencing was by immunoSEQ multiplex PCR. The top ten hold about 0.34% of the sample, which has about 2.4 million clones, approximately 93% seen once. Input material: naive CD4+ T cells from PBMCs. The origin of the receptors is a man aged 18 to 30 in good health. Some clones in this sample may be carry-over from other donors' samples. The CDR3 runs from the conserved cysteine through the conserved F or W. A D gene is named only where the DNA matches it firmly. Some rows mark clone size as missing; the rest say once, few, many or name a class of expanded clone.

v_call	j_call	d_call	clone_size	cdr3_nt	cdr3_aa
TRBV5-1	TRBJ1-5	TRBD1	.	TGCGCCAGCAGCTCCAACCAGACAGGGACGGGGAATCAGCCCCAGCATTTT	CASSSNQTGTGNQPQHF
TRBV5-1	TRBJ1-1	.	few	TGCGCCAGCAGCTTACAGGTTCCGGACACTGAAGCTTTCTTT	CASSLQVPDTEAFF
TRBV9	TRBJ2-5	TRBD2	.	TGTGCCAGCAGCCCCCCCGCTAGCGGGGACCAAGAGACCCAGTACTTC	CASSPPASGDQETQYF
TRBV7-3	TRBJ2-6	.	.	TGTGCCAGCAGCTTAAAGCTGAGGGGAACTGGGGCCAACGTCCTGACTTTC	CASSLKLRGTGANVLTF
TRBV19	TRBJ1-2	.	.	TGTGCCAGTAGTTCTGCACAGGGTTATGGCTACACCTTC	CASSSAQGYGYTF
TRBV28	TRBJ2-7	TRBD1	.	TGTGCCAGCAGACCAGGGGGCGCGGTATACGAGCAGTACTTC	CASRPGGAVYEQYF
TRBV6-1	TRBJ2-7	.	once	TGTGCCAGCAGTTCTATTGGACAACCGCCGTACGAGCAGTACTTC	CASSSIGQPPYEQYF
TRBV18	TRBJ1-2	TRBD1	.	TGTGCCAGCTCGCAAACCTCCGACAGGGGTTTTTATGGCTACACCTTC	CASSQTSDRGFYGYTF
TRBV7-6	TRBJ2-3	.	.	TGTGCCAGCAGCCCAGGTCGAGCGGCGCAGTATTTT	CASSPGRAAQYF
TRBV19	TRBJ2-1	.	.	TGTGCCAGTAGTATGCGGACTGACTCCTACAATGAGCAGTTCTTC	CASSMRTDSYNEQFF
TRBV28	TRBJ2-2	.	.	TGTGCCAGCAGTCCCGGTGGGGCTGGGACCGGGGAGCTGTTTTTT	CASSPGGAGTGELFF
TRBV5-1	TRBJ2-7	TRBD2	.	TGCGCCAGCAGCTTGGAAGTTAGCGGGGCCTACGAGCAGTACTTC	CASSLEVSGAYEQYF
TRBV9	TRBJ2-1	TRBD2	.	TGTGCCAGCAGCGTAGCTACTAGCGGGGGCTACAATGAGCAGTTCTTC	CASSVATSGGYNEQFF
TRBV6-1	TRBJ2-5	.	.	TGTGCCAGCAGTGAAGGAGGTCCGGGCGGGGAGACCCAGTACTTC	CASSEGGPGGETQYF
TRBV7-2	TRBJ1-2	.	.	TGTGCCAGCAGCTTAGTTGGCAGGGCGGCGGGCTACACCTTC	CASSLVGRAAGYTF
TRBV5-1	TRBJ1-1	.	.	TGCGCCAGCAGCTTGGAAGAGGGAGCTTCTGAAGCTTTCTTT	CASSLEEGASEAFF
TRBV27	TRBJ2-7	.	.	TGTGCCAGCAGTCCCATCGGCCAGGGGACGGGAGAGCAGTACTTC	CASSPIGQGTGEQYF
TRBV27	TRBJ2-7	.	.	TGTGCCAGCAGTTTAGGACGGATACCTCTCTACGAGCAGTACTTC	CASSLGRIPLYEQYF
TRBV6-5	TRBJ1-2	.	.	TGTGCCAGCAGGCCAGTAGGGGGTGGCTATGGCTACACCTTC	CASRPVGGGYGYTF
TRBV5-1	TRBJ2-5	TRBD1	.	TGCGCCAGCAGCTACAGGACAGGGGAGCAAGAGACCCAGTACTTC	CASSYRTGEQETQYF
TRBV6-1	TRBJ2-5	TRBD2	.	TGTGCCGGCACTAGCGGGAGGAACCAAGAGACCCAGTACTTC	CAGTSGRNQETQYF
TRBV5-5	TRBJ2-7	TRBD2	.	TGTGCCAGCAGCCCGGACCGGGCGGGAGAAACCTACGAGCAGTACTTC	CASSPDRAGETYEQYF
TRBV7-9	TRBJ1-5	.	.	TGTGCCAGCAGCCTACCTTATTCCAATCAGCCCCAGCATTTT	CASSLPYSNQPQHF
TRBV28	TRBJ2-3	.	.	TGTGCCAGCAGGCTCGGCACAGATACGCAGTATTTT	CASRLGTDTQYF
TRBV5-4	TRBJ2-1	TRBD2	.	TGTGCCAGCAGCATACCTAGCGGGACTAATAACAATGAGCAGTTCTTC	CASSIPSGTNNNEQFF
TRBV9	TRBJ2-7	.	.	TGTGCCAGCAGCGTAGCCCCGGACGGGTTGAGGGAGCAGTACTTC	CASSVAPDGLREQYF
TRBV30	TRBJ2-5	.	.	TGTGCCTGGATGGCGGGGAGGACCCAGTACTTC	CAWMAGRTQYF
TRBV4-2	TRBJ2-2	.	.	TGTGCCAGCAGCCATGTCACGGTGGGCACCGGGGAGCTGTTTTTT	CASSHVTVGTGELFF
TRBV29-1	TRBJ1-2	TRBD1	once	TGCAGCGCTCGGACAGGGGCGGGCTATGGCTACACCTTC	CSARTGAGYGYTF
TRBV28	TRBJ2-5	.	.	TGTGCCAGCAGCACTCGAGCAGGGGGGAGTTTAGGTGAGACCCAGTACTTC	CASSTRAGGSLGETQYF
TRBV6-6	TRBJ2-7	TRBD1	.	TGTGCCAGCAGTTACTTAGGACAGGGGGACGAGCAGTACTTC	CASSYLGQGDEQYF
TRBV18	TRBJ2-1	TRBD2	.	TGTGCCAGCTCACTTTCCGGGACTAGCATCTACAATGAGCAGTTCTTC	CASSLSGTSIYNEQFF
TRBV2	TRBJ2-3	.	.	TGTGCCAGCAGTGAAGGTTCAGGGCGGGATACGCAGTATTTT	CASSEGSGRDTQYF
TRBV6-1	TRBJ2-2	.	.	TGTGCCAGCAGTGAACCCAGGTCGAGAAACACCGGGGAGCTGTTTTTT	CASSEPRSRNTGELFF
TRBV6-5	TRBJ2-1	.	.	TGTGCCAGCAGTTACGGGGCAGCCTCCTACAATGAGCAGTTCTTC	CASSYGAASYNEQFF
TRBV4-3	TRBJ2-2	TRBD1	once	TGCGCCAGCAGCCAAGATCGGGACAGACCCACCGGGGAGCTGTTTTTT	CASSQDRDRPTGELFF
TRBV7-9	TRBJ2-1	TRBD2	.	TGTGCCAGCAACACACTAGCGGGAGTCTCTAATGAGCAGTTCTTC	CASNTLAGVSNEQFF
TRBV19	TRBJ1-1	.	once	TGTGCCAGTAGTAAGATCATGAACACTGAAGCTTTCTTT	CASSKIMNTEAFF
TRBV28	TRBJ1-2	.	.	TGTGCCAGCAGGGACAGTTTTAACTATGGCTACACCTTC	CASRDSFNYGYTF
TRBV5-1	TRBJ2-6	.	once	TGCGCCAGCAGCTTGACTGGGTCTGGGGCCAACGTCCTGACTTTC	CASSLTGSGANVLTF
TRBV29-1	TRBJ2-5	TRBD2	.	TGCAGCGTTATTGGGGGAGGGTCCTTTGGGGAGACCCAGTACTTC	CSVIGGGSFGETQYF
TRBV5-1	TRBJ2-7	TRBD1	.	TGCGCCAGCAGCTCGCCACGGACAGGGTCCGAGCAGTACTTC	CASSSPRTGSEQYF
TRBV28	TRBJ2-1	TRBD1	.	TGTGCCAGCAGTTTAGGGACAGCAACAAATGAGCAGTTCTTC	CASSLGTATNEQFF
TRBV11-2	TRBJ2-5	.	.	TGTGCCAGCAGCTTAGTATTCTTGGGGGTCGGGGAGACCCAGTACTTC	CASSLVFLGVGETQYF
TRBV2	TRBJ2-1	.	once	TGTGCCAGCAGTCGTGGACCGGCAAACAATGAGCAGTTCTTC	CASSRGPANNEQFF
TRBV5-1	TRBJ2-2	.	.	TGCGCCAGCAGCCCGGGAGTAGCAGACGCCGGGGAGCTGTTTTTT	CASSPGVADAGELFF
TRBV18	TRBJ2-7	TRBD2	.	TGTGCCAGCTCACCACAGGGACTAGCGGGGGACGAGCAGTACTTC	CASSPQGLAGDEQYF